This T cell receptor beta chain was found in a study of T cells in narcolepsy. This clone appeared a few times. Its antigen is not identified. General study results and limits: Reportedly, autoreactive clonotypes were serially detected in patients' blood but not controls'.

Germline V lookup: CDR1 LNHDA, CDR2 SQIVND (reference sequence). J gave up 5 bases and V 5 bases, and 7 bases lay outside the gene matches. This CDR3 is 15 amino acids long. The assay was immunoSEQ multiplex PCR, and TCRdb's table has in-frame clones only and misses some. Among under 35,000 clones listed, around 80% were seen once. This TCR was recovered from a human donor in good health. This chain connects TRBV19 to TRBJ1-5; 9 bases align to TRBD1. Sequenced sample: memory (CD45RA-) CD4+ T cells from blood. The CDR3 DNA reads as TGTGCCAGTAGTTTGGGGACAGGGCAGTATCAGCCCCAGCATTTT. This gives the protein CASSLGTGQYQPQHF.